This T cell receptor (beta chain) was sequenced in a study of cytomegalovirus exposure and HLA in healthy donors. PCR primers comprised 60 Vbeta and 13 Jbeta primers. TCRdb's table, derived via immunoSEQ multiplex PCR, lists solely in-frame clones and lacks some. The sample holds approximately 96,000 clones, under 80% seen once. This CDR3 region has 15 residues. Trimming removed 2 bases from V and 4 bases from J; junction bases left unmatched: 4. Germline V gives CDR1 MNHEY, CDR2 SVGAGI. Sequences were obtained from PBMCs. The chain recombines TRBV6-5 with TRBJ2-7; 11 bases line up with TRBD2. The sequence was collected from a male donor in good health and CMV-seronegative. The CDR3 DNA follows: TGTGCCAGCAGTTACCGGACTAGCGGGCAATACGAGCAGTACTTC. Translation: CASSYRTSGQYEQYF.